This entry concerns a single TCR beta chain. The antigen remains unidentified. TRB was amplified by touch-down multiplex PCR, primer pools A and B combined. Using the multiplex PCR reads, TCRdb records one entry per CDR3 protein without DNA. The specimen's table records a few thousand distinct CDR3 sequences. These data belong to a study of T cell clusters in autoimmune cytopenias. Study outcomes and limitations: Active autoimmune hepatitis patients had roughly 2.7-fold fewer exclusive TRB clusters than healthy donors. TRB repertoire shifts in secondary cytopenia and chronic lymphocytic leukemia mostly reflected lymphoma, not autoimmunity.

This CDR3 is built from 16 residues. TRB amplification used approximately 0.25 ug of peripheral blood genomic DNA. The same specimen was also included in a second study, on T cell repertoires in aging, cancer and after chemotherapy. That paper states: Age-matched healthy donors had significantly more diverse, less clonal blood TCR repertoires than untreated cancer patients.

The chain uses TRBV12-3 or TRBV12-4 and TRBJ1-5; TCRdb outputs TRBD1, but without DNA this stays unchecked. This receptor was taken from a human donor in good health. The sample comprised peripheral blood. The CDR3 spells CASRRTGGGANQPQHF.